One T cell receptor beta chain is described in this entry. Antigen: not known. Some clones are missing from TCRdb's copy, which holds only in-frame ones; the method was immunoSEQ multiplex PCR. The sample lists more than 95,000 clones, approximately 83% occurring once. These data belong to a study of T cell responses to AZD1222 COVID-19 vaccine. Looked up from germline, CDR1 is SQVTM and CDR2 is ANQGSEA. CDR3 length equals 14 residues. V gave up 7 bases and J gave up 4 bases; unmatched junction bases: 11. Notes on the study in general: Of the AZD1222 recipients, only 5 to 7 were seropositive at baseline. Vaccine-associated CD4 TCRs spanned spike, dominant at 160-218 and 743-854.

The sample was peripheral blood, taken on day 0 of MenACWY control vaccination. The sequence was collected from an adult in good health. The chain employs TRBV29-1 and TRBJ2-3; 7 nucleotides align to TRBD1. The CDR3: CSARPWTGPDTQYF. The DNA of the CDR3 is TGCAGCGCCCGACCTTGGACAGGACCAGATACGCAGTATTTT.